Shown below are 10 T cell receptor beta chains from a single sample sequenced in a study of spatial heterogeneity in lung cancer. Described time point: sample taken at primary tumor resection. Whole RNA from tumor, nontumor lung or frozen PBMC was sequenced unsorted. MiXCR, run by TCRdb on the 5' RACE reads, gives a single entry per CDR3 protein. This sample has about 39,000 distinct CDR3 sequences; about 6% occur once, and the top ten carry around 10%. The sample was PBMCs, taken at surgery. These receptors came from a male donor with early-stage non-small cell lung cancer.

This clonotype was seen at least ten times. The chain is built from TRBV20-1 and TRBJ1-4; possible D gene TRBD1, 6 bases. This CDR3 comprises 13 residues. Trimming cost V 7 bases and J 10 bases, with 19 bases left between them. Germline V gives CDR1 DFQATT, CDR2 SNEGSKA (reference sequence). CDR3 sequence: CSVLGGGQGKLFF. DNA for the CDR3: TGCAGTGTCCTAGGCGGGGGCCAGGGAAAACTGTTTTTT.

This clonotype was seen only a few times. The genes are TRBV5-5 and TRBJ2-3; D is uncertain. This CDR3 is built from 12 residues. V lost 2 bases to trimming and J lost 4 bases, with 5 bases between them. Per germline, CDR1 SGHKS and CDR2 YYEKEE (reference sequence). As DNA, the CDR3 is TGTGCCAGCAGCTTTGGGGCAGATACGCAGTATTTT. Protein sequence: CASSFGADTQYF.

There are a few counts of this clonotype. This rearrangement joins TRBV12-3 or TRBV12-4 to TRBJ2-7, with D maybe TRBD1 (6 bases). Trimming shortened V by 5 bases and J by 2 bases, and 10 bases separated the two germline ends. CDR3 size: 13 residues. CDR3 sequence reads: CASSVGQPYEQYF. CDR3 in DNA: TGTGCCAGCAGTGTCGGACAGCCCTACGAGCAGTACTTC.

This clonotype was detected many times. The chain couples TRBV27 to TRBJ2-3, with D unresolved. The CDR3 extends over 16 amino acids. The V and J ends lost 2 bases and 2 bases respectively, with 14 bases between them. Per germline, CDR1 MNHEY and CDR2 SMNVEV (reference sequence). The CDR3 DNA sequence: TGTGCCAGCAGTTTACTTGACCCATGGGCCACAGATACGCAGTATTTT. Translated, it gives CASSLLDPWATDTQYF.

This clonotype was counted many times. The CDR3 bases are TGTGCCAGCAGCTGGACAGGCGGAAACACCATATATTTT. Its protein is CASSWTGGNTIYF. V gene TRBV5-6 combines with J gene TRBJ1-3; TRBD1 matches at 7 bases. The junction had 1 base not matched to a gene; V was cut back by 3 bases and J by 4 bases. Germline CDR1 and CDR2: SGHDT and YYEEEE. The CDR3 extends over 13 amino acids.

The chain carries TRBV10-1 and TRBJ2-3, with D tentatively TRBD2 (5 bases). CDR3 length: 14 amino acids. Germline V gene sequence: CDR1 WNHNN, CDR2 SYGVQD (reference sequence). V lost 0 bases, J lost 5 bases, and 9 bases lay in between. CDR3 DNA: TGCGCCAGCAGTGAGTCCCTAGCTGGAGATACGCAGTATTTT. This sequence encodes CASSESLAGDTQYF.

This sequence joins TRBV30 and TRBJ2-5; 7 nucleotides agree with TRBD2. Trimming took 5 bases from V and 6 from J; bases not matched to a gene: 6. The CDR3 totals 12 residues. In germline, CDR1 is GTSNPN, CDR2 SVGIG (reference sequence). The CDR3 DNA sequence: TGTGCCTGGGAGCGGGGTAGGCAGACCCAGTACTTC. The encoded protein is CAWERGRQTQYF.

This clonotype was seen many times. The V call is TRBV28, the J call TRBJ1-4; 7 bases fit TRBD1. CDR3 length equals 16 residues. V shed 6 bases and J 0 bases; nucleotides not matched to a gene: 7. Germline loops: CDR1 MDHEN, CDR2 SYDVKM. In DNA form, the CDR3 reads TGTGCCAGCAGCCCCGGGACAGTTGCAACTAATGAAAAACTGTTTTTT. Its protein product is CASSPGTVATNEKLFF.

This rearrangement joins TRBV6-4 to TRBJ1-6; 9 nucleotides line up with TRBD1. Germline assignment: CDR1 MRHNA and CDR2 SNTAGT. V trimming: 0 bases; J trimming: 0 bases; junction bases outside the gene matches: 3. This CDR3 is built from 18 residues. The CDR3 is CASSDSGTGRSYNSPLHF. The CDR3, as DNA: TGTGCCAGCAGTGACTCAGGGACAGGGCGCTCCTATAATTCACCCCTCCACTTT.

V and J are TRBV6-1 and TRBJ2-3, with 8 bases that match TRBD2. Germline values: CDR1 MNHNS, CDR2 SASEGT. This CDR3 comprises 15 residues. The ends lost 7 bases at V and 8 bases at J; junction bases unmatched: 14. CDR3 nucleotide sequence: TGTGCCAGCACCGAGGAGCGGGGGTCCCGGGGTACGCAGTATTTT. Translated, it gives CASTEERGSRGTQYF.